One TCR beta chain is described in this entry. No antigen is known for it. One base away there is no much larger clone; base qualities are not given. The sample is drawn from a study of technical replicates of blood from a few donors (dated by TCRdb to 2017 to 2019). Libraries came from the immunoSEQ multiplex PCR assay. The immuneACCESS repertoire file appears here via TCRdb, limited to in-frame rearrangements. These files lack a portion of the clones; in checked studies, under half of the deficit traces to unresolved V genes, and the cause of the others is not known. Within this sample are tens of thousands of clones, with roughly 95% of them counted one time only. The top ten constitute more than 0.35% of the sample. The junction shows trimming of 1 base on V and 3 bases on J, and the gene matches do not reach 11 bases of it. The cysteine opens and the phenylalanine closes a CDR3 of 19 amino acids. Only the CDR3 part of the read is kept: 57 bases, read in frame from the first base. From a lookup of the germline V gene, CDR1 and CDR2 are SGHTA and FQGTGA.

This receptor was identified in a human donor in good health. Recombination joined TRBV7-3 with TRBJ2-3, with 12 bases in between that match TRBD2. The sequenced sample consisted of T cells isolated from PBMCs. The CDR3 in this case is CASSLRPKVGTSGTDTQYF. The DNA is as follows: TGTGCCAGCAGCTTAAGGCCCAAGGTGGGGACTAGCGGGACAGATACGCAGTATTTT.